These 29 T cell receptor beta chains were sequenced from one sample in a study of control samples from healthy donors and cancer patients. Produced via immunoSEQ multiplex PCR; TCRdb's table is partial and in-frame only. The table includes 95,000 to 150,000 clones, about nine tenths detected once. The specimen sequenced was blood. The receptors stem from a woman in her late teens or twenties in good health.

The chain has TRBV10-3 and TRBJ2-3; D may be TRBD2 (5 bases). The CDR3 extends over 13 amino acids. The germline V gene has CDR1 ENHRY and CDR2 SYGVKD. CDR3 sequence reads: CASEGEPTDTQYF. CDR3 coding DNA: TGTGCGTCCGAGGGAGAACCCACAGATACGCAGTATTTT.

There are a few counts of this clone. The J gene is TRBJ1-6, the V gene TRBV5-1; D is uncertain. CDR3 length: 14 amino acids. Germline V gene sequence: CDR1 SGHRS, CDR2 YFSETQ. V was clipped by 7 bases and J by 7 bases, with 15 bases between them. As DNA, the CDR3 is TGCGCCAGCCGGCAGGATCTTGCCAATTCACCCCTCCACTTT. Protein product: CASRQDLANSPLHF.

The chain carries TRBV28 and TRBJ1-5, with 9 nucleotides matching TRBD1. The CDR3 has 12 amino acids. Germline V CDR1 and CDR2: MDHEN, SYDVKM. V lost 10 bases, J lost 4 bases, and 2 bases stayed unmatched. The CDR3 protein is CAIGQGNQPQHF. The CDR3 DNA is TGTGCCATCGGACAGGGGAATCAGCCCCAGCATTTT.

The chain links TRBV7-6 to TRBJ2-5, with no clear D. Germline V gene lookup returns CDR1 SGHVS and CDR2 FNYEAQ. CDR3 size: 15 residues. Trimming took off 5 bases at V and 3 bases at J, with 16 bases between the two ends. This chain's CDR3 is CASSPTPGKKETQYF. Here the CDR3 DNA reads TGTGCCAGCAGCCCAACCCCTGGCAAAAAAGAGACCCAGTACTTC.

The rearrangement links TRBV5-8 to TRBJ2-1; D uncertain. The CDR3 runs 15 residues. V was shortened by 3 bases and J by 0 bases, with 10 bases between the two germline ends. Germline CDR1 SGHTS, CDR2 YDEGEE. The CDR3 DNA is TGTGCCAGCAGCTCGGACGGAAGCTCCTACAATGAGCAGTTCTTC. It is translated as CASSSDGSSYNEQFF.

J is TRBJ2-1 and V is TRBV4-3; 8 nucleotides match TRBD2. Germline-derived CDR1 and CDR2 are LGHNA and YSLEER. This CDR3 has 15 amino acids. The V and J ends lost 0 bases and 4 bases, in that order; junction bases with no gene match: 2. The CDR3 protein is CASSQDGGVYNEQFF. CDR3 bases: TGCGCCAGCAGCCAAGACGGGGGGGTTTACAATGAGCAGTTCTTC.

The rearrangement uses TRBV30 and TRBJ1-5; no definite D call. V dropped 3 bases and J dropped 2 bases, with 5 bases sitting between them. This CDR3 has 12 residues. Looked up from germline, CDR1 is GTSNPN and CDR2 is SVGIG (reference sequence). The CDR3, as DNA: TGTGCCTGGAGCGTGGGCAATCAGCCCCAGCATTTT. Translated: CAWSVGNQPQHF.

This rearrangement joins TRBV7-9 to TRBJ2-1; 11 bases align to TRBD2. The CDR3 has 15 residues. Germline V gene data show CDR1 as SEHNR and CDR2 as FQNEAQ (reference sequence). The ends lost 3 bases at V and 4 bases at J; junction bases unmatched: 2. Written as DNA, the CDR3 is TGTGCCAGCAGCTTGGCTAGCGGGGGGTACAATGAGCAGTTCTTC. Protein sequence: CASSLASGGYNEQFF.

This chain joins TRBV30 and TRBJ2-6; 10 nucleotides match TRBD2. The CDR3 is 17 amino acids. J gave up 3 bases and V 2 bases, and 7 bases lay outside the gene matches. The germline V gene has CDR1 GTSNPN and CDR2 SVGIG (reference sequence). The CDR3 is CAWSKRLAGVGANVLTF. In DNA, the CDR3 is TGTGCCTGGAGTAAACGTCTAGCGGGAGTTGGGGCCAACGTCCTGACTTTC.

The chain combines TRBV5-1 with TRBJ2-7; D might be TRBD2 (7 bases). This CDR3 contains 16 residues. Trimming left V 0 bases short and J 0 bases short, with 13 bases between. Germline V gene lookup returns CDR1 SGHRS and CDR2 YFSETQ. CDR3 bases: TGCGCCAGCAGCTTGGGGGGGGGCCCCAGCTCCTACGAGCAGTACTTC. Translation: CASSLGGGPSSYEQYF.

This clone was observed a single time. The chain has TRBV6-6 and TRBJ2-1; TRBD2 agrees at 7 bases. Germline lookup yields CDR1 MNHNY and CDR2 SVGAGI (reference sequence). The CDR3 consists of 15 residues. V was pared by 2 bases and J by 5 bases, with 6 bases of the junction left unmatched. The CDR3 sequence is CASSYGRARDNEQFF. The DNA for the CDR3 is TGTGCCAGCAGTTACGGGAGGGCGAGGGACAATGAGCAGTTCTTC.

The chain carries TRBV10-1 and TRBJ2-3; TRBD2 matches at 9 bases. After removal of 3 bases from V and 7 bases from J, the junction contained 20 bases not matched to a gene. Germline-derived CDR1 and CDR2 are WNHNN and SYGVQD (reference sequence). There are 19 residues in the CDR3. The CDR3 sequence: CASSDIVSGSLRGANTQYF. In DNA, the CDR3 is TGCGCCAGCAGTGATATTGTTAGCGGGAGCTTACGGGGGGCTAATACGCAGTATTTT.

CDR3 bases: TGTGCCAGCAGCATTCCGGGGGACTATGGCTACACCTTC. Its protein is CASSIPGDYGYTF. The chain joins TRBV5-8 to TRBJ1-2, with a weak D call TRBD1 (5 bases). Trimming pared 4 bases from V and 3 bases from J, leaving 10 bases between. Germline V gene lookup returns CDR1 SGHTS and CDR2 YDEGEE. The CDR3 extends over 13 amino acids. The full variable domain, completed using reference TRBV5-8 and TRBJ1-2, is EAGVTQSPTHLIKTRGQQATLRCSPISGHTSVYWYQQALGLGLQFLLWYDEGEERNRGNFPPRFSGRQFPNYSSELNVNALELEDSALYLCASSIPGDYGYTFGSGTRLTVV.

Notes on this clone: The sample carries other DNA sequences with the same CDR3. The rearrangement links TRBV30 to TRBJ1-1; D ambiguous. The germline V gene has CDR1 GTSNPN and CDR2 SVGIG (reference sequence). The V and J ends lost 0 bases and 5 bases respectively, with 10 bases between them. The CDR3 has 13 residues. CDR3 amino acids: CAWSVGQATEAFF. CDR3 bases: TGTGCCTGGAGTGTGGGCCAGGCAACTGAAGCTTTCTTT.

V gene TRBV24-1 combines with J gene TRBJ2-2; D is tentatively TRBD1 or TRBD2 (5 bases each). The V gene lost 3 bases and the J gene lost 5 bases, with 9 bases spanning the gap. Per the germline V gene, CDR1 is KGHDR and CDR2 is SFDVKD. CDR3 size: 14 residues. CDR3 sequence reads: CATSDPGRTGELFF. The CDR3 DNA is TGTGCCACCAGTGATCCAGGGAGAACCGGGGAGCTGTTTTTT.

About this clone: Within the sample, other DNA sequences also encode this same CDR3. V usage is TRBV28 and J usage is TRBJ2-3; D might be TRBD2 (5 bases). CDR3 length: 14 amino acids. Trimming left V 6 bases short and J 0 bases short, with 10 bases between. The V gene's germline CDR1 is MDHEN and CDR2 SYDVKM. The CDR3 DNA follows: TGTGCCAGCAGGACGGGAATAAGCACAGATACGCAGTATTTT. Its protein is CASRTGISTDTQYF.

J is TRBJ2-7 and V is TRBV25-1; 7 bases are shared with TRBD2. CDR1 MGHDK and CDR2 SYGVNS come from the germline V gene. This CDR3 has 14 amino acids. V lost 2 bases and J lost 4; bases outside the gene matches: 5. CDR3: CASSEGGVKYEQYF. The CDR3 DNA follows: TGTGCCAGCAGTGAAGGGGGGGTAAAATACGAGCAGTACTTC.

The chain employs TRBV2 and TRBJ2-7; possibly TRBD2 for D (6 bases). Germline V gives CDR1 SNHLY, CDR2 FYNNEI. Trimming took 5 bases from V and 3 from J, leaving 11 bases between them. CDR3 length: 13 residues. The CDR3 is CASSTLSGYEQYF. In nucleotides, the CDR3 is TGTGCCAGCAGTACCCTTAGCGGCTACGAGCAGTACTTC.

This sequence joins TRBV7-9 and TRBJ2-3; perhaps TRBD2 as D (5 bases). V gave up 7 bases and J gave up 5 bases, with 22 bases separating them. The CDR3 loop spans 16 amino acids. Germline V CDR1 and CDR2: SEHNR, FQNEAQ (reference sequence). This chain's CDR3 is CASISQSGIRGDTQYF. The DNA for the CDR3 is TGTGCCAGCATCTCCCAGTCGGGGATCCGCGGAGATACGCAGTATTTT.

In regard to this clone: This sample includes further DNA sequences coding for the same CDR3. The rearrangement joins TRBV7-9 to TRBJ2-1, with 10 positions matching TRBD1. This CDR3 contains 15 residues. The junction had 4 bases not matched to a gene; V was cut back by 4 bases and J by 4 bases. Per germline, CDR1 SEHNR and CDR2 FQNEAQ (reference sequence). The DNA for the CDR3 is TGTGCCAGCAGCTCCCGACAGGGGGCTTACAATGAGCAGTTCTTC. This codes for CASSSRQGAYNEQFF.

This chain uses TRBV27 with TRBJ2-5, with TRBD2 as a possible D gene (5 bases). Trimming removed 5 bases at V and 0 bases at J, with 13 bases between. The CDR3 loop spans 15 amino acids. Germline lookup yields CDR1 MNHEY and CDR2 SMNVEV (reference sequence). Here the CDR3 reads CASSPGRRDQETQYF. The CDR3 coding sequence is TGTGCCAGCAGTCCGGGGAGAAGGGACCAAGAGACCCAGTACTTC.

V gene TRBV28 combines with J gene TRBJ2-1; D is perhaps TRBD2 (6 bases). The CDR3 sequence is 16 residues long. The V gene's germline CDR1 is MDHEN and CDR2 SYDVKM. The ends were cut back, 5 bases at V and 6 bases at J, with 20 bases in the middle. The CDR3 is CASSHPSEGQGNEQFF. The CDR3 coding sequence is TGTGCCAGCAGTCACCCCTCGGAGGGCCAGGGCAATGAGCAGTTCTTC.

The V gene is TRBV11-1, the J gene TRBJ2-2; D is ambiguous. The CDR3 sequence is 16 residues long. Germline assignment: CDR1 SGHAT and CDR2 FQDESV (reference sequence). V was clipped by 4 bases and J by 0 bases, with 12 bases between them. The chain's CDR3 is CASSSRRSANTGELFF. In DNA, the CDR3 is TGTGCCAGCAGCTCAAGGCGGTCCGCGAACACCGGGGAGCTGTTTTTT.

The chain recombines TRBV5-1 with TRBJ2-2; D not certain. This CDR3 has 12 residues. Deletions cut 5 bases from V and 1 base from J, with 3 bases between. Germline lookup yields CDR1 SGHRS and CDR2 YFSETQ. The CDR3 DNA follows: TGCGCCAGCAGTAAGAACACCGGGGAGCTGTTTTTT. The encoded protein is CASSKNTGELFF.

CDR3 loop: CASSYHALGAGIEAFF. In DNA, the CDR3 is TGTGCCAGCAGCTACCACGCCCTCGGGGCAGGGATTGAAGCTTTCTTT. The chain uses TRBV2 and TRBJ1-1, with D possibly TRBD1 on 5 matching bases. In germline, CDR1 is SNHLY, CDR2 FYNNEI. This CDR3 has 16 residues. V was cut by 6 bases and J by 7 bases, with 24 bases left in between.

V is TRBV25-1 and J is TRBJ2-7, with TRBD1 matching over 8 bases. The CDR3 extends over 13 amino acids. V trimming: 6 bases; J trimming: 1 base; junction bases outside the gene matches: 2. CDR1 and CDR2 from the germline V gene are MGHDK and SYGVNS. CDR3 in amino acids: CASRGQESYEQYF. DNA of the CDR3: TGTGCCAGCAGGGGACAGGAATCCTACGAGCAGTACTTC.

With regard to this clone: The junction does not match germline at one end; this may be a read error. The chain is built from TRBV6-5 and TRBJ2-7, with 8 bases aligning to TRBD1. The CDR3 is 16 amino acids. Germline values: CDR1 MNHEY, CDR2 SVGAGI. The DNA for the CDR3 is TGTGCCAGCAGTAACTCGGACAGGGCTAGCTCCTACGAGCAGTACTTC. Its translation is CASSNSDRASSYEQYF.

The chain has TRBV20-1 and TRBJ1-4, with unresolved D. From germline, CDR1 is DFQATT and CDR2 SNEGSKA (reference sequence). V lost 3 bases and J lost 4, with 3 bases in between. This CDR3 has 11 amino acids. CDR3 residues: CSARNNEKLFF. The CDR3 DNA reads TGCAGTGCTAGGAATAATGAAAAACTGTTTTTT.

The gene calls are TRBV19 and TRBJ1-4; D gene unclear. The V and J ends lost 7 bases and 8 bases respectively, with 20 bases between them. There are 15 residues in the CDR3. Germline V gene lookup returns CDR1 LNHDA and CDR2 SQIVND (reference sequence). CDR3 in amino acids: CASMSTWGAKEKLFF. The CDR3 region has the DNA TGTGCCAGTATGTCCACGTGGGGAGCAAAAGAAAAACTGTTTTTT.